This T cell receptor beta chain was obtained from a study of beta chain features in type 1 diabetes. Study results and limitations: Junctions at VDJ sites from type 1 diabetes patients had fewer insertions and more deletions. The question left open here concerned HLA type influencing TCRB rearrangement.

The whole isolated RNA underwent reverse transcription, so sequencing captured expressed TCRB transcripts. This table comes from immunoSEQ multiplex PCR, and its TCRdb copy is limited to in-frame clones, with some not included. The repertoire holds under 300,000 clones, with 27% as singletons. One heparinised draw of blood, averaging about 110 mL, came from each donor. This clone was detected only a few times. Its antigen is unidentified. CDR1 is SGHTA, CDR2 FQGNSA, per germline. Trimming cost V 5 bases and J 4 bases; bases outside gene matches: 7. The CDR3 has 15 amino acids. This TCR came from a young man in good health. The sample consisted of central memory CD4+ T cells from blood. J is TRBJ2-1 and V is TRBV7-2, with 8 positions matching TRBD2. CDR3 in DNA: TGTGCCAGCAGCGCTACTAGCGGACCTTACAATGAGCAGTTCTTC. This codes for CASSATSGPYNEQFF.